These 28 T cell receptor beta chains were all obtained from the same sample, sequenced in a study of post-analysis software for immune sequencing data. Study outcomes and limitations: In patients, TRBV5-6, TRBV5-1 and TRBV20-1 belonged to about five TRBV segments found more frequently than in controls.

No antigens are known for them. Tagging with unique molecular identifiers was a feature of the TCR beta cDNA libraries. One entry per CDR3 protein, called by TCRdb with MiXCR from the PCR reads. The sample carries about 820,000 distinct CDR3 sequences, around 50% recorded once. Sequencing was done on a sample of blood. These receptors came from a girl aged 10 to 17 with multiple sclerosis.

The sample holds one count of this clonotype. V usage is TRBV29-1 and J usage is TRBJ2-1, with D perhaps TRBD2 (5 bases). This CDR3 has 14 amino acids. Per germline, CDR1 SQVTM and CDR2 ANQGSEA. Between the trimmed V and J ends, which lost 3 bases and 9 bases, there was a span of 18 bases. The CDR3, as DNA: TGCAGCGTTGAGGTAACGGGAATAATTCGTGAGCAGTTCTTC. It is translated as CSVEVTGIIREQFF.

The V and J genes are TRBV5-1 and TRBJ2-3, with D possibly TRBD2 on 5 matching bases. Between the trimmed V and J ends, which lost 1 base and 6 bases, there was a span of 9 bases. This CDR3 region has 13 residues. Germline V gives CDR1 SGHRS, CDR2 YFSETQ. DNA of the CDR3: TGCGCCAGCAGCTTGATTAGGAGGGATACGCAGTATTTT. Amino acids: CASSLIRRDTQYF.

V gene TRBV3-1 combines with J gene TRBJ2-7, with 7 bases matching TRBD1. CDR1 LGHDT and CDR2 YNNKEL come from the germline V gene (reference sequence). Trimming at V came to 3 bases and at J to 1 base, leaving 9 bases not matched to a gene. This CDR3 is built from 16 residues. CDR3 in DNA: TGTGCCAGCAGCCAGGGCCCGAGGACAGGATCCTACGAGCAGTACTTC. It is translated as CASSQGPRTGSYEQYF.

This rearrangement joins TRBV12-3 or TRBV12-4 to TRBJ1-1; 10 nucleotides agree with TRBD1. J lost 0 bases, V lost 5 bases, and 9 bases had no gene match. The CDR3 length is 17 residues. Here the CDR3 DNA reads TGTGCCAGCAGTCCCGGGACAGGGGCCCCTTTGAACACTGAAGCTTTCTTT. It is translated as CASSPGTGAPLNTEAFF.

The V call is TRBV6-4, the J call TRBJ2-1; 8 bases agree with TRBD1. Looked up from germline, CDR1 is MRHNA and CDR2 is SNTAGT. The ends lost 6 bases at V and 2 bases at J; junction bases unmatched: 6. The CDR3 is 15 residues long. CDR3: CASSPGGYTYNEQFF. Written as DNA, the CDR3 is TGTGCCAGCAGCCCAGGGGGCTACACCTACAATGAGCAGTTCTTC.

This clonotype was seen more than once but under ten times. At one end the junction does not follow the germline gene, possibly because of a read error. This rearrangement joins TRBV5-1 to TRBJ2-5; perhaps TRBD1 as D (6 bases). From germline, CDR1 is SGHRS and CDR2 YFSETQ. This CDR3 contains 15 residues. The CDR3 is CTSSYRGQGQETQYF. CDR3 nucleotide sequence: TGCACCAGCAGCTATAGGGGACAAGGGCAGGAGACCCAGTACTTC.

V usage is TRBV6-1 and J usage is TRBJ2-7, with 8 bases matching TRBD1. Trimming removed 6 bases from V and 2 bases from J; junction bases left unmatched: 18. The CDR3 extends over 18 amino acids. Per germline, CDR1 MNHNS and CDR2 SASEGT. The CDR3 sequence is CASRAPLAGGGDPYEQYF. CDR3 nucleotides: TGTGCCAGCAGAGCCCCCCTAGCAGGGGGCGGTGACCCCTACGAGCAGTACTTC.

This sequence joins TRBV7-2 and TRBJ2-3; possible D gene TRBD2, 6 bases. The CDR3 runs 15 residues. Trimming left V 1 base short and J 2 bases short, with 10 bases between. CDR1 SGHTA and CDR2 FQGNSA come from the germline V gene. CDR3 sequence (DNA): TGTGCCAGCAGCTTAGTTGGCGGGGACACAGATACGCAGTATTTT. This encodes CASSLVGGDTDTQYF.

The CDR3 bases are TGTGCCACCAGCAGGAACCTTGAGCGGACCGCCAAAAACATTCAGTACTTC. Translated: CATSRNLERTAKNIQYF. The V and J genes are TRBV15 and TRBJ2-4; tentatively, D is TRBD2 (5 bases). Germline CDR1 is LNHNV and CDR2 is YYDKDF (reference sequence). Trimming took off 3 bases at V and 1 base at J, with 16 bases between the two ends. CDR3 length: 17 residues.

The chain links TRBV21-1 to TRBJ2-7; the table's D call, TRBD2, has no DNA check behind it. TRBV21-1 is flagged as a pseudogene. This CDR3 has 12 residues. CDR3 DNA sequence: TGTGCCAGCCGGGACTGGTCCTACGAGCAGTACTTC. It translates to CASRDWSYEQYF.

This clonotype was counted a single time. The V and J genes are TRBV5-1 and TRBJ2-7; the match to TRBD2 covers 10 bases. Germline-derived CDR1 and CDR2 are SGHRS and YFSETQ. The CDR3 loop spans 16 amino acids. Trimming took 4 bases from V and 2 from J; bases not matched to a gene: 9. The CDR3 spells CASSPGGLAETYEQYF. The DNA of the CDR3 is TGCGCCAGCAGCCCGGGTGGACTAGCGGAGACCTACGAGCAGTACTTC.

This clonotype was counted between two and nine times. The V and J genes are TRBV20-1 and TRBJ2-7, with 13 bases lining up with TRBD2. CDR1 is DFQATT, CDR2 SNEGSKA, per germline (reference sequence). The CDR3 has 15 amino acids. The junction had 7 bases not matched to a gene; V was cut back by 4 bases and J by 4 bases. The CDR3 DNA reads TGCAGTGCTACGGGACTAGCGGGACTCGCTTACGAGCAGTACTTC. It yields the protein CSATGLAGLAYEQYF.

In its sample, this clonotype was seen a few times. The chain couples TRBV5-1 to TRBJ2-5, with 15 positions matching TRBD2. Germline V lookup: CDR1 SGHRS, CDR2 YFSETQ. This CDR3 is built from 15 residues. V dropped 3 bases and J dropped 7; count of bases not matched to a gene: 4. The CDR3 loop is CASSSGLAGGLTQYF. The CDR3 bases are TGCGCCAGCAGCTCCGGACTAGCGGGGGGGTTGACCCAGTACTTC. The complete variable domain, with remaining parts taken from reference TRBV5-1 and TRBJ2-5, reads KAGVTQTPRYLIKTRGQQVTLSCSPISGHRSVSWYQQTPGQGLQFLFEYFSETQRNKGNFPGRFSGRQFSNSRSEMNVSTLELGDSALYLCASSSGLAGGLTQYFGPGTRLLVL.

This clonotype was recorded many times. Compared with germline, one end of the junction differs, possibly owing to a read error. The chain combines TRBV5-1 with TRBJ2-1; TRBD1 or TRBD2 may be the D gene (6 bases each). Germline lookup yields CDR1 SGHRS and CDR2 YFSETQ. The CDR3 totals 15 residues. The CDR3 is CASSLGGLTYNEQFF. For the CDR3, the DNA is TGTGCCAGCAGTTTAGGGGGGTTAACCTACAATGAGCAGTTCTTC.

This clonotype was detected only a few times. The rearrangement joins TRBV10-3 to TRBJ2-7, with 7 bases fitting TRBD2. V was pared by 8 bases and J by 2 bases, with 6 bases of the junction left unmatched. There are 13 residues in the CDR3. Germline V CDR1 and CDR2: ENHRY, SYGVKD. The CDR3 DNA follows: TGTGCCATCTCGACTAGCTCAGCCTACGAGCAGTACTTC. Translation gives CAISTSSAYEQYF.

The rearrangement joins TRBV18 to TRBJ2-5; the match to TRBD1 covers 7 bases. In germline, CDR1 is KGHSH, CDR2 LQKENI. Trimming cost V 1 base and J 1 base; bases outside gene matches: 9. CDR3 length: 17 amino acids. The chain's CDR3 is CASSPQVKGALQETQYF. CDR3 DNA: TGTGCCAGCTCACCACAAGTTAAGGGGGCCCTCCAAGAGACCCAGTACTTC.

V is TRBV7-9 and J is TRBJ2-7; TRBD2 might be the D (5 bases). This CDR3 is 15 amino acids long. Trimming took 7 bases from V and 0 from J, leaving 16 bases between them. Germline V CDR1 and CDR2: SEHNR, FQNEAQ (reference sequence). Here the CDR3 DNA reads TGTGCCAGCACCATAACCCGAGGGAGCTCCTACGAGCAGTACTTC. Protein sequence: CASTITRGSSYEQYF.

Remarks on this clonotype: A junction boundary mismatches the germline segment, possibly from a read error. The rearrangement uses TRBV5-1 and TRBJ2-7; D is tentatively TRBD1 or TRBD2 (6 bases each). The CDR3 loop spans 14 amino acids. Germline values: CDR1 SGHRS, CDR2 YFSETQ. DNA for the CDR3: TGCGCCGGCAGCATGGAGGGGGGCTCCTACGAGCAGTACTTC. This sequence encodes CAGSMEGGSYEQYF.

This clonotype has only a few counts. V usage is TRBV6-1 and J usage is TRBJ1-2; TRBD1 agrees at 8 bases. This CDR3 has 16 residues. In germline, CDR1 is MNHNS, CDR2 SASEGT. The V and J ends lost 7 bases and 3 bases, in that order; junction bases with no gene match: 13. The CDR3 reads CASIWARGLSDYGYTF. In nucleotides, the CDR3 is TGTGCCAGCATCTGGGCCAGGGGGCTGTCGGACTATGGCTACACCTTC.

V and J are TRBV4-2 and TRBJ2-7, with TRBD1 matching 7 bases. CDR3 size: 16 residues. The germline gives CDR1 LGHNA, CDR2 YNFKEQ. The V segment lost 1 base and the J segment 0 bases; nucleotides outside the gene matches: 6. The CDR3 reads CASSQGPGTDSYEQYF. In nucleotides, the CDR3 is TGTGCCAGCAGCCAAGGCCCCGGGACAGACTCCTACGAGCAGTACTTC.

This clonotype was seen a handful of times. The chain recombines TRBV3-1 with TRBJ2-4, with D perhaps TRBD2 (5 bases). Judging by the DNA end, TRBJ2-7 fits better; the J call may be wrong. The CDR3 length is 13 residues. Germline V gene lookup returns CDR1 LGHDT and CDR2 YNNKEL (reference sequence). In DNA form, the CDR3 reads TGTGCCAGCAGCCAAGAGGCTAGCCACGAGCAGTACTTC. Amino acids: CASSQEASHEQYF.

The rearrangement uses TRBV29-1 and TRBJ2-3, with a weak D call TRBD2 (5 bases). V gave up 7 bases and J gave up 0 bases, with 17 bases separating them. The CDR3 extends over 15 amino acids. Germline-derived CDR1 and CDR2 are SQVTM and ANQGSEA. DNA for the CDR3: TGCAGCGCGGCGTATCGGGGATTTAGCACAGATACGCAGTATTTT. Its protein product is CSAAYRGFSTDTQYF.

This sequence joins TRBV11-2 and TRBJ2-1; possibly TRBD2 for D (5 bases). Trimming pared 3 bases from V and 0 bases from J, leaving 15 bases between. This CDR3 has 17 residues. CDR1 is SGHAT, CDR2 FQNNGV, per germline. The chain's CDR3 is CASSFYLAQSSYNEQFF. The CDR3 bases are TGTGCCAGCAGCTTTTATCTAGCTCAAAGCTCCTACAATGAGCAGTTCTTC.

This clonotype was seen more than once but under ten times. The chain has TRBV7-8 and TRBJ2-6, with D possibly being TRBD2 (5 bases). The CDR3 contains 16 residues. Trimming pared 6 bases from V and 0 bases from J, leaving 12 bases between. The germline V gene has CDR1 SGHVS and CDR2 FQNEAQ. The CDR3 spells CASRIAGGSGANVLTF. The CDR3 DNA sequence: TGTGCCAGCAGAATAGCCGGAGGCTCTGGGGCCAACGTCCTGACTTTC.

This clonotype appeared a few times. The chain employs TRBV5-1 and TRBJ1-1; no clear D gene. Germline CDR1 reads SGHRS; CDR2 reads YFSETQ. V was cut by 4 bases and J by 2 bases, with 15 bases left in between. This CDR3 has 15 amino acids. As DNA, the CDR3 is TGCGCCAGCAGCCCGGGGTTGGTTCCCAACACTGAAGCTTTCTTT. Translated, it gives CASSPGLVPNTEAFF.

Only a few counts were recorded for this clonotype. The CDR3 DNA follows: TGCAGTGCTTTCTCGGACAGGGGGTTTCGCGAGCAGTACTTC. Translation gives CSAFSDRGFREQYF. The V and J genes are TRBV20-1 and TRBJ2-4, with 10 bases fitting TRBD1. With the DNA end fitting TRBJ2-7 better, the J assignment may be wrong. Germline V gene sequence: CDR1 DFQATT, CDR2 SNEGSKA (reference sequence). The CDR3 sequence is 14 residues long.

The J gene is TRBJ2-5, the V gene TRBV29-1; 12 nucleotides align to TRBD2. Losses at the gene ends were 6 bases for V and 5 bases for J; bases not matched to a gene: 4. The CDR3 runs 13 residues. CDR1 is SQVTM, CDR2 ANQGSEA, per germline. The CDR3 DNA reads TGCAGCGTCGGACTAGCGGGGACGGAGACCCAGTACTTC. The encoded protein is CSVGLAGTETQYF.

The chain combines TRBV3-1 with TRBJ2-5; a possible D gene is TRBD2 (6 bases). The end of the DNA aligns better with TRBJ2-7, so the J call may be wrong. The CDR3 spans 12 residues. Germline V gives CDR1 LGHDT, CDR2 YNNKEL (reference sequence). CDR3 sequence: CASSHLRGEQYF. For the CDR3, the DNA is TGTGCCAGCAGCCATTTGCGGGGCGAGCAGTACTTC.